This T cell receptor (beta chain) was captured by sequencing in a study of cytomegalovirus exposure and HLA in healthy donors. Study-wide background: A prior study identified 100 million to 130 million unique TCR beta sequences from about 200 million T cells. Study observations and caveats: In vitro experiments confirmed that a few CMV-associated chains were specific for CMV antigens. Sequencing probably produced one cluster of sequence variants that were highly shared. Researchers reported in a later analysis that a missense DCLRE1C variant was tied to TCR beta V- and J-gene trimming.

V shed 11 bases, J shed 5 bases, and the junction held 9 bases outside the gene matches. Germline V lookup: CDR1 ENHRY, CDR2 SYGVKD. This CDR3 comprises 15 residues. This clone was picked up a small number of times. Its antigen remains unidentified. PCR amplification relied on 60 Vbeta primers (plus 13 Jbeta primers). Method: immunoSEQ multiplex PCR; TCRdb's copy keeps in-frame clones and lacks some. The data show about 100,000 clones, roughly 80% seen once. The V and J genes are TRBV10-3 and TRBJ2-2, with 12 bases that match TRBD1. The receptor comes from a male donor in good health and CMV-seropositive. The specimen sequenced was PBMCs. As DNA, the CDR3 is TGTGCCGTCAACTGGGGACAGGGGGCGACCGGGGAGCTGTTTTTT. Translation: CAVNWGQGATGELFF.